The text below deals with one T cell receptor beta chain. Its antigen is as yet unknown. With 3 bases removed from V and 11 bases from J, the gap between germline ends came to 20 bases. The CDR3 runs to 15 residues. Germline CDR1 MNHNS, CDR2 SASEGT. This record belongs to a study of graft-versus-host responses after intestinal transplantation. As for the study in general: Recipients had transplants, and these were multivisceral, liver-intestinal, or isolated intestinal.

Study-level points and caveats: Early post-transplant falls in HvG clones accompanied the peak levels of circulating GvH clones.

Using immunoSEQ multiplex PCR, the repertoire was profiled, and TCRdb retains in-frame clones only, with some absent. The sample records about 120,000 clones, just under 95% being singletons. The sequence came from a human donor who received an intestinal transplant. Sequencing was performed on unstimulated CD4+ T cells sorted from spleen or lymph node cells, taken before intestinal transplant. The gene calls are TRBV6-1 and TRBJ1-5; D perhaps matches TRBD1 (5 bases). This CDR3 is CASSDPQKRGPAQHF. The CDR3 DNA sequence: TGTGCCAGCAGTGATCCCCAGAAAAGGGGCCCAGCCCAGCATTTT.